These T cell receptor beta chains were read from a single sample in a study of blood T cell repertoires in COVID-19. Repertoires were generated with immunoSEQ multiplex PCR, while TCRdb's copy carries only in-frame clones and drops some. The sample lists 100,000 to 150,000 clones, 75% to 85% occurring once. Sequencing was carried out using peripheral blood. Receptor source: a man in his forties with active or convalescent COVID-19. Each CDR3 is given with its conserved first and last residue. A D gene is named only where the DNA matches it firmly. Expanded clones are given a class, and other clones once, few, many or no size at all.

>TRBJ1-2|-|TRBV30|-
TGTGCCTGGAAGCCCCTCTATGGCTACACCTTC
CAWKPLYGYTF
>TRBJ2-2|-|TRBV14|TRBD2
TGTGCCAGCAGCCAAGGCGGGAGGTCCACCGGGGAGCTGTTTTTT
CASSQGGRSTGELFF
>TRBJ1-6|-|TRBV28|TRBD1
TGTGCCAGCGTCTACCCGGACAGGGGGGCACCCCTCCACTTT
CASVYPDRGAPLHF
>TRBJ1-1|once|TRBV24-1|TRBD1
TGTGCCACCAGGGGGCCAGGGGGCAACACTGAAGCTTTCTTT
CATRGPGGNTEAFF
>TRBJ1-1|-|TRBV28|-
TGTGCCAGCAGTTTACCGAACGGCCCCGGGATCCTCACTGAAGCTTTCTTT
CASSLPNGPGILTEAFF
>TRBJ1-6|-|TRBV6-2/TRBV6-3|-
TGTGCCAGCAGCGACGACGGACTTTCACCCCTCCACTTT
CASSDDGLSPLHF
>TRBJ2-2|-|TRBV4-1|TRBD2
TGCGCCAGCAGCCCGGGACTAGCGGGGAACGCGAACACCGGGGAGCTGTTTTTT
CASSPGLAGNANTGELFF
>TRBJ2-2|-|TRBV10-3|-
TGTGCCATCGGTAAGGCGGACTCTAACACCGGGGAGCTGTTTTTT
CAIGKADSNTGELFF
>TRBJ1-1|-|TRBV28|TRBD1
TGTGCCAGCAGGCTCCCGGGACAGGGCCTGAACACTGAAGCTTTCTTT
CASRLPGQGLNTEAFF
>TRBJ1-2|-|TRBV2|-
TGTGCCAGATCCTTCACGGACAGTCAGGGTGGCTACACCTTC
CARSFTDSQGGYTF
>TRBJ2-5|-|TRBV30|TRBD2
TGTGCCTGGAGTACTAGCGTAGAGACCCAGTACTTC
CAWSTSVETQYF
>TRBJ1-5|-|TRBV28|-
TGTGCCAACCTGCTAGAGGCCTCTGAGGGCAATCAGCCCCAGCATTTT
CANLLEASEGNQPQHF
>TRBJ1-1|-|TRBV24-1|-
TGTGCCGGCGGATTCACTGAAGCTTTCTTT
CAGGFTEAFF
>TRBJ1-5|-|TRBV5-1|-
TGCGCCAGCAGTCCCGACGGGGGCAATCAGCCCCAGCATTTT
CASSPDGGNQPQHF
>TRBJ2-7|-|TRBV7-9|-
TGTGCCAGCAGCTTCCAAAACGAGCAGTACTTC
CASSFQNEQYF
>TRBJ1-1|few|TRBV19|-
TGTGCCAGTAGTATGATCGGCGGGAACACTGAAGCTTTCTTT
CASSMIGGNTEAFF
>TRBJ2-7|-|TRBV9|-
TGTGCCAGCAGCCTCCTGGCTAGCCCCCTATCGTACGAGCAGTACTTC
CASSLLASPLSYEQYF
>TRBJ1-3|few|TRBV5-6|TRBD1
TGTGCCAGCAGCACCCGGGACAGAATGCGAAACACCATATATTTT
CASSTRDRMRNTIYF
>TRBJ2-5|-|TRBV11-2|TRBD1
TGTGCCAGCAGCGAGGGACAGGCTCAACAGACCCAGTACTTC
CASSEGQAQQTQYF
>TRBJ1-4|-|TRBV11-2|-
TGTGCCAGCAGCTTAGAGAGAACGGGGGAAAAACTGTTTTTT
CASSLERTGEKLFF
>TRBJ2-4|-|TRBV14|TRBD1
TGTGCCAGCGGGGCCACAGGGGGCATTCAGTACTTC
CASGATGGIQYF
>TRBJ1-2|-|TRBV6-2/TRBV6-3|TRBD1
TGTGCCAGCAGTTGGACAGGTGGATATGGCTACACCTTC
CASSWTGGYGYTF
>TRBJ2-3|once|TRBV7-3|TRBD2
TGTGCCAGCAGCCATACCGGGGGGACTAGCGGGGGACCCACAGATACGCAGTATTTT
CASSHTGGTSGGPTDTQYF
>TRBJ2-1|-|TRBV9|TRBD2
TGTGCCAGCAGCGCAACGACTAGCGGGGGGGCCGGGTCCTACAATGAGCAGTTCTTC
CASSATTSGGAGSYNEQFF
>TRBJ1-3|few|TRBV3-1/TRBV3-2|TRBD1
TGTGCCAGCAGCTCCACAGGGGGCTCTGGAAACACCATATATTTT
CASSSTGGSGNTIYF
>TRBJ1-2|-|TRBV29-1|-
TGCAGCGTTGATCCAATCGCTCCAACAAGGGGAGGCTACACCTTC
CSVDPIAPTRGGYTF
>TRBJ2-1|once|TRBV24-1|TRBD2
TGTGCCACCAGTGATTCCGAACCGGGGACTAGCGGGATCTACAATGAGCAGTTCTTC
CATSDSEPGTSGIYNEQFF
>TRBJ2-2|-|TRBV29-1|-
TGCATAGTTTATAACACCGGGGAGCTGTTTTTT
CIVYNTGELFF
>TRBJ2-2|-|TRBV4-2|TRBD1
TGTGCCAGCAGCCCCCTAGACAGGGCCACCGGGGAGCTGTTTTTT
CASSPLDRATGELFF
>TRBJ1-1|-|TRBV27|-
TGTGCCAGCAGGCCGGGGGGGAACACTGAAGCTTTCTTT
CASRPGGNTEAFF
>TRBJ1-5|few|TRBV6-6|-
TGTGCCAGCAGTTACTCGGAGGGAAATCAGCCCCAGCATTTT
CASSYSEGNQPQHF
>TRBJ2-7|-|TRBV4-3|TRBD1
TGCGCCAGCAGCCAAGGGACAGGAGATTCCTACGAGCAGTACTTC
CASSQGTGDSYEQYF
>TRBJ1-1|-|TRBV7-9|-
TGTGCCAGCAGCCCAGGATCATATACTGAAGCTTTCTTT
CASSPGSYTEAFF
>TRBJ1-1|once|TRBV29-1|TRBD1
TGCAGCCTCAATCCGGGACAGTTGAACACTGAAGCTTTCTTT
CSLNPGQLNTEAFF
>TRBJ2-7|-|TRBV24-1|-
TGTGCCCTCCTTGTCCGGTCCTACGAGCAGTACTTC
CALLVRSYEQYF
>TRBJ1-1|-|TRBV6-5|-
TGTGCCAGCAGTTACTTTACCGGTATGAACACTGAAGCTTTCTTT
CASSYFTGMNTEAFF
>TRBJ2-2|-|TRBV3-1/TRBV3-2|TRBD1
TGTGCCAGCAGCCATGTGGGCAGGGGGTTATCCACCGGGGAGCTGTTTTTT
CASSHVGRGLSTGELFF
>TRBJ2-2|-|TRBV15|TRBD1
TGTGCCACCAGCAGGAGACAGGGGGCTGGCGGGGAGCTGTTTTTT
CATSRRQGAGGELFF
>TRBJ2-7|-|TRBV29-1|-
TGCAGCGTCCATCGGCCGGGGGACTACGAGCAGTACTTC
CSVHRPGDYEQYF
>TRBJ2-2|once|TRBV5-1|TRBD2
TGCGCCAGCAGCGACCGGCTCAGCGGGGGCCCAAGGGGCACCGGGGAGCTGTTTTTT
CASSDRLSGGPRGTGELFF
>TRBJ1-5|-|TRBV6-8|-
TGTGCCAGCGGACCGCGGGGACGGAGCAATCAGCCCCAGCATTTT
CASGPRGRSNQPQHF
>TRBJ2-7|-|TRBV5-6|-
TGTGCCAGCAGCTTGGGACAGAGTTACTACGAGCAGTACTTC
CASSLGQSYYEQYF
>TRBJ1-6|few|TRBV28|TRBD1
TGTGCCAGCAGTTTCAGGGGGAATTCACCCCTCCACTTT
CASSFRGNSPLHF
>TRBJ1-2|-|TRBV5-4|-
TGTGCCAGCAGCTCAGGGTTCCCTAACTATGGCTACACCTTC
CASSSGFPNYGYTF